The rows below give T cell receptor beta chains drawn from one sample of a study of blood T cell repertoires in COVID-19. Assay used: immunoSEQ multiplex PCR; TCRdb lists only in-frame clones, some missing. The sample carries 150,000 to 170,000 clones, under 85% recorded once. The sequenced sample consisted of peripheral blood. These receptors originate from a woman at least 80 years old with acute or convalescent COVID-19. Each CDR3 is given with its conserved first and last residue. The D gene is left open where the match is weak. The size of a clone is reported for some rows only, either as once, few or many, or as a class for expanded clones.

>TRBV19|.|TRBJ2-7|.|15
TGTGCCAGTAGTTATGGGTTATCAGGCTCCTACGAGCAGTACTTC
CASSYGLSGSYEQYF
>TRBV5-6|.|TRBJ1-6|TRBD1|15
TGTGCCAGCAGGGTGACAGGGAAGAAAAATTCACCCCTCCACTTT
CASRVTGKKNSPLHF
>TRBV5-1|.|TRBJ2-4|TRBD1|16
TGCGCCAGCAGCTTGAGTACAGGGGGCCACCAAAACATTCAGTACTTC
CASSLSTGGHQNIQYF
>TRBV5-1|.|TRBJ2-1|TRBD2|17
TGCGCCAGCAGCTCCCCTTCGACTAGCGGGTCTATCCGGGAGCAGTTCTTC
CASSSPSTSGSIREQFF
>TRBV11-2|.|TRBJ2-5|TRBD1|14
TGTGCCAGCAGCTCCACAGGGGGCGTAGAGACCCAGTACTTC
CASSSTGGVETQYF
>TRBV3-1/TRBV3-2|.|TRBJ1-4|.|15
TGTGCCAGCAGCCAAGAGGGGGAGGTTAGTGAAAAACTGTTTTTT
CASSQEGEVSEKLFF
>TRBV5-1|.|TRBJ2-3|TRBD1|16
TGCGCCAGCAGCTTGATTGGACAGGGGAACACAGATACGCAGTATTTT
CASSLIGQGNTDTQYF
>TRBV3-1/TRBV3-2|once|TRBJ1-1|TRBD1|15
TGTGCCAGCAGCCAAAAGCAGGGGGCTGTTACTGAAGCTTTCTTT
CASSQKQGAVTEAFF
>TRBV9|once|TRBJ1-2|TRBD1|15
TGTGCCAGCAGCTTGATGGGGACAGTTACCTATGGCTACACCTTC
CASSLMGTVTYGYTF
>TRBV4-3|.|TRBJ1-4|TRBD1|16
TGCGCCAGCAGCCAAGATCAGGGGACAGGGACTGAAAAACTGTTTTTT
CASSQDQGTGTEKLFF
>TRBV4-1|.|TRBJ1-1|.|16
TGCGCCAGCAGCCAAGTTCCGGACACTATGAACACTGAAGCTTTCTTT
CASSQVPDTMNTEAFF
>TRBV6-1|few|TRBJ2-1|.|11
TGTGCCAGCAGTGAACGGGGTGAGCAGTTCTTC
CASSERGEQFF
>TRBV19|.|TRBJ1-3|TRBD1|14
TGTGCCAGTGGGGCGAGACAGGGGGCAAACACCATATATTTT
CASGARQGANTIYF
>TRBV5-1|once|TRBJ1-2|.|13
TGCGCCAGCTCCTGGGGGGAAAACTATGGCTACACCTTC
CASSWGENYGYTF
>TRBV12-3/TRBV12-4|once|TRBJ1-4|.|13
TGTGCCAGCAGGGGGGGAGCGGTTGAAAAACTGTTTTTT
CASRGGAVEKLFF
>TRBV30|.|TRBJ2-2|.|13
TGTGCCTGGAGCGCGTCGGGGGCCGGGGAGCTGTTTTTT
CAWSASGAGELFF
>TRBV6-5|.|TRBJ1-4|.|15
TGTGCCAGCAGTAACAACAGGGAGGGAAATGAAAAACTGTTTTTT
CASSNNREGNEKLFF
>TRBV6-5|.|TRBJ1-6|.|15
TGTGCCAGCAGGATTACCCGGAGGGTGGATTCACCCCTCCACTTT
CASRITRRVDSPLHF
>TRBV18|once|TRBJ2-6|.|16
TGTGCCAGCTCACCAGGTCCAGGGAACGGGGCCAACGTCCTGACTTTC
CASSPGPGNGANVLTF
>TRBV18|.|TRBJ1-5|TRBD1|16
TGTGCCAGCTCCCCGGGTCAACAGGGGCATAGTCAGCCCCAGCATTTT
CASSPGQQGHSQPQHF
>TRBV7-8|few|TRBJ2-7|.|11
TGTGCCAGCAGAACCCAGAACGAGCAGTACTTC
CASRTQNEQYF
>TRBV4-2|few|TRBJ2-1|TRBD2|17
TGTGCCAGCAGCCAAGGATGGGTTAGCGGGGGAAACAATGAGCAGTTCTTC
CASSQGWVSGGNNEQFF
>TRBV2|.|TRBJ1-5|TRBD1|14
TGTGCCAGCAGGGGGCAGACAGGGGCCCAGCCCCAGCATTTT
CASRGQTGAQPQHF